This T cell receptor (beta chain) was sequenced during a study of blood T cell repertoires in COVID-19. Study background: Some COVID-19 samples were acute and others convalescent; all came from the United States, Italy and Spain. The cDNA or gDNA used as material had been derived from T cells, B-cell-depleted T cells, or PBMCs.

In the source study's methods: Amplification from reference gene primers served as the basis for estimated nucleated cell counts. TCRdb's table, derived via immunoSEQ multiplex PCR, lists solely in-frame clones and lacks some. V and J calls plus clone size are reproduced from that table; the DNA served to infer D and trimming. The sample gives 110,000 or so clones, about 88% of which show up once; less than 8.5% is in the top ten. The germline CDR1 and CDR2 sequences are SGHVS and FQNEAQ. Germline trimming cut 5 bases from V and 3 bases from J; bases unmatched to any gene: 8. The CDR3 extends over 15 amino acids.

The genes are TRBV7-8 and TRBJ1-2, with 8 bases fitting TRBD1. The sequence was collected from a woman aged 70-85 years who had recovered from COVID-19. Input material: peripheral blood. CDR3 bases: TGTGCCAGCAGCGGACCGGGACAGGCGTACTATGGCTACACCTTC. The encoded protein is CASSGPGQAYYGYTF.